This T cell receptor beta chain was sequenced for a study of OX40 agonist ivuxolimab in advanced cancers. General study points: On average, CD8+ T cells had more expanded clones than CD4+. The study observed clonal expansion of CD4+ and CD8+ blood T cells by week 6 at 0.1 to 3.0 mg/kg.

Clones were sequenced by immunoSEQ multiplex PCR, and TCRdb holds only the in-frame ones, with some missing. The repertoire holds some 83,000 clones, with nearly 95% as singletons. V lost 3 bases and J lost 1, with 4 bases in between. Germline values: CDR1 SGHNT, CDR2 YYREEE (reference sequence). CDR3 length: 12 amino acids. It was autoimmune disease history or systemic immunosuppression that excluded patients. Comments on this clone: The antigen is unknown.

The material sequenced was CD4+ or CD8+ T cells sorted from blood, taken in a trial of the OX40 agonist ivuxolimab. The TCR sequence derives from an adult with an advanced solid tumor such as melanoma, head and neck, liver or kidney cancer. The rearrangement uses TRBV5-4 and TRBJ1-1, with D unresolved. The CDR3 DNA follows: TGTGCCAGCAGCTGGGGGAACACTGAAGCTTTCTTT. This gives the protein CASSWGNTEAFF. The whole variable domain, filled in from reference TRBV5-4 and TRBJ1-1, reads ETGVTQSPTHLIKTRGQQVTLRCSSQSGHNTVSWYQQALGQGPQFIFQYYREEENGRGNFPPRFSGLQFPNYSSELNVNALELDDSALYLCASSWGNTEAFFGQGTRLTVV.